This T cell receptor (beta chain) is drawn from a study of blood T cells in healthy people across ages. Together with a sample-barcoded 5' primer, a J-beta primer mix was included in a second PCR lasting roughly 6 to 12 cycles. TCRdb re-derived calls from the 5' RACE reads in MiXCR, one entry per CDR3 protein. The table records almost 550,000 distinct CDR3 sequences, approximately 25% of them present only once. V shed 0 bases, J shed 10 bases, and the junction held 4 bases outside the gene matches. CDR1 and CDR2 (germline): SGDLS, YYNGEE. The CDR3 has 15 amino acids. This same sample was also part of a study on T cells of mothers and their children.

The chain has TRBV9 and TRBJ1-4; 12 bases are shared with TRBD1. The clonotype comes from a boy under 18 in good health. The sequenced sample was blood. Written as DNA, the CDR3 is TGTGCCAGCAGCGTAGATGGGACAGGGGGCCGAAAACTGTTTTTT. The encoded protein is CASSVDGTGGRKLFF.